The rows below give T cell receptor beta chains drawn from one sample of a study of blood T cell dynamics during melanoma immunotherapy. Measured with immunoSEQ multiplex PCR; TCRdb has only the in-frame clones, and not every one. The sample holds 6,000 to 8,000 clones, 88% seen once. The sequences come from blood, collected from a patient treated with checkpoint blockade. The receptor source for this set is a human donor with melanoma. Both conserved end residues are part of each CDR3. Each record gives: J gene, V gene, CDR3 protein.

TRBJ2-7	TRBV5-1	CASGSGGPAYEQYF
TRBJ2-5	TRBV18	CASSPDIQETQYF
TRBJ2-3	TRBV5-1	CASSLVSALGDTQYF
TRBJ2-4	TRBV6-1	CASSESWGVENIQYF
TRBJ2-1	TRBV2	CASRLGGGSSEQFF
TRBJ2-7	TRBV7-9	CASSPTGYEQYF
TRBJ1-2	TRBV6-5	CASRAGQGAADGYTF
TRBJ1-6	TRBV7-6	CASSLAPYNSPLHF
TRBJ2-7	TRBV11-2	CASSPPDRGSSYEQYF
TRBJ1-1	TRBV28	CASSVYTEAFF
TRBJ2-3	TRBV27	CASRLLSGRTDTQYF
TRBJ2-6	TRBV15	CATSRDPDGANVLTF
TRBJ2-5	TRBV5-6	CASSLWGWETQYF
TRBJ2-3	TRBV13	CASSKVAGVEDTQYF
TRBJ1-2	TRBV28	CASSLGRGRGYTF
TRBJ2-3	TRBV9	CASSSAGGPVDTQYF
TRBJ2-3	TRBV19	CASSIGVGTTDTQYF
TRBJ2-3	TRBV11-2	CASSNRALGTDTQYF
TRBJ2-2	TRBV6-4	CASSETSGDLTGELFF
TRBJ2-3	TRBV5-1	CASSLAGIETDTQYF
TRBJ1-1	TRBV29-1	CSVGEDRAPRLAFF
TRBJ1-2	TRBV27	CASSLLGSGYGYTF
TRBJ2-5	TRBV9	CASSVGLRGTQYF
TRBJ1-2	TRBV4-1	CASSWTAETYGYTF
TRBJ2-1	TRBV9	CASSPEGTDYNEQFF
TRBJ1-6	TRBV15	CATVQRYNSPLHF
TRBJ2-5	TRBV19	CASRGRGVEETQYF
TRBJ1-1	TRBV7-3	CASSLSGTEEAFF
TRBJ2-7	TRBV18	CASSPGTAHYEQYF
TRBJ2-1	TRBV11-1	CASSRTSGGYEQFF
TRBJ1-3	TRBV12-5	CASGTLGVSGNTIYF
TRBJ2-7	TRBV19	CASSIRGPRSEQYF
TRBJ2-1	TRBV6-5	CASSTGSSGGGEQFF
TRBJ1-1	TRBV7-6	CASSSGGMGAEAFF
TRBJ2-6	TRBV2	CASNADRAKNSGANVLTF
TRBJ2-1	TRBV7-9	CASSLTGGTYNEQFF
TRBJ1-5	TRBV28	CASATGGAGQPQHF
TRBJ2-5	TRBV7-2	CASSASGSGTQYF
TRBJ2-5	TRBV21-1	CASSKGGGVPSQETQYF
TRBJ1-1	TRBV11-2	CASSPWTEAFF
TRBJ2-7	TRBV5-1	CASSPGGAYEQYF
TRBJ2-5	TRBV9	CASSHTGRETQYF
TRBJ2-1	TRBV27	CASSFLRDFRPNEQFF
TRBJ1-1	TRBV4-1	CASSQVGRTEGTEAFF
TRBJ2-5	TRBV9	CASSEGQGAINMQTQYF
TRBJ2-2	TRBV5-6	CASSFGSWGNTGELFF
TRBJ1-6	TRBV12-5	CASGLTESGSPLHF
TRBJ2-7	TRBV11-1	CASSAGRDRGLSYEQYF
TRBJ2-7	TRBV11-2	CASSFASMRDEQYF
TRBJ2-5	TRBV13	CASSPGAQETQYF
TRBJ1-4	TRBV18	CASSPPPGGNEKLFF
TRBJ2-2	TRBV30	CASRTGNTGELFF
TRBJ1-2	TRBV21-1	CASSKRGWDRCPLTYGYTF
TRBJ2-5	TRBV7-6	CASSLITQIPYF